One sample yielded the 23 T cell receptor beta chains listed below, sequenced in a study of shared clonotypes between healthy human individuals. Method: immunoSEQ multiplex PCR; TCRdb's copy keeps in-frame clones and lacks some. The table includes 550,000 to 600,000 clones, 70% to 80% detected once. The sequenced sample was PBMCs. These receptors originate from a middle-aged woman in good health. Some clones in this sample may be carry-over from other donors' samples.

This clone was seen a single time. The V gene is TRBV7-9, the J gene TRBJ1-1; D is unclear. The V end was cut by 5 bases, the J end by 6 bases, with 13 bases between. This CDR3 region has 13 residues. Germline V lookup: CDR1 SEHNR, CDR2 FQNEAQ (reference sequence). The CDR3 protein is CASSPRGKPEAFF. CDR3 DNA sequence: TGTGCCAGCAGCCCGCGAGGGAAGCCTGAAGCTTTCTTT. The full variable domain, its missing parts supplied by reference TRBV7-9 and TRBJ1-1, is DTGVSQNPRHKITKRGQNVTFRCDPISEHNRLYWYRQTLGQGPEFLTYFQNEAQLEKSRLLSDRFSAERPKGSFSTLEIQRTEQGDSAMYLCASSPRGKPEAFFGQGTRLTVV.

In its sample, this clone was seen a few times. CDR3 nucleotides: TGTGCCAGCAGCCTGGGACTAGCGGGTTTCGGGGAGCTGTTTTTT. Translated: CASSLGLAGFGELFF. V and J are TRBV14 and TRBJ2-2, with 12 bases aligning to TRBD2. CDR1 is SGHDN, CDR2 FVKESK, per germline. The CDR3 covers 15 residues. Trimming cost V 4 bases and J 7 bases; bases outside gene matches: 4. Full variable domain (remainder filled in from reference TRBV14 and TRBJ2-2): EAGVTQFPSHSVIEKGQTVTLRCDPISGHDNLYWYRRVMGKEIKFLLHFVKESKQDESGMPNNRFLAERTGGTYSTLKVQPAELEDSGVYFCASSLGLAGFGELFFGEGSRLTVL.

The V gene is TRBV5-1, the J gene TRBJ1-1, with D perhaps matching TRBD1 (5 bases). This CDR3 spans 16 amino acids. The germline V gene encodes CDR1 SGHRS and CDR2 YFSETQ. Trimming pared 5 bases from V and 1 base from J, leaving 18 bases between. This CDR3 is CASRSVLGVENTEAFF. For the CDR3, the DNA is TGCGCCAGCAGATCCGTGTTGGGGGTGGAGAACACTGAAGCTTTCTTT.

In this sample, this clone turned up many times. The rearrangement joins TRBV28 to TRBJ2-1, with TRBD2 identical over 10 bases. CDR3 length: 14 amino acids. J was trimmed by 4 bases and V by 8 bases; bases with no gene match: 5. Germline loops: CDR1 MDHEN, CDR2 SYDVKM. The CDR3 DNA is TGTGCCAGCCGCGAGCGGGAGGGATACAATGAGCAGTTCTTC. The encoded protein is CASREREGYNEQFF.

The chain is built from TRBV28 and TRBJ1-2; tentative D call: TRBD1 (6 bases). Trimming cost V 2 bases and J 7 bases, with 8 bases left between them. Per the germline V gene, CDR1 is MDHEN and CDR2 is SYDVKM. CDR3 length: 12 residues. CDR3 sequence: CASSLRTAGYTF. The CDR3 DNA is TGTGCCAGCAGTTTACGGACAGCTGGCTACACCTTC.

The chain couples TRBV5-1 to TRBJ2-1; no clear D gene. V lost 4 bases and J lost 12, with 17 bases in between. Per germline, CDR1 SGHRS and CDR2 YFSETQ. The CDR3 contains 13 residues. CDR3 sequence reads: CASSPRTAQLQFF. DNA for the CDR3: TGCGCCAGCAGCCCCAGGACGGCCCAATTGCAGTTCTTC.

The chain combines TRBV7-3 with TRBJ2-1; the match to TRBD2 covers 8 bases. Germline loops: CDR1 SGHTA, CDR2 FQGTGA. The CDR3 consists of 14 residues. V was pared by 8 bases and J by 3 bases, with 6 bases of the junction left unmatched. Written as DNA, the CDR3 is TGTGCCAGCCAAGCGGGAGCTAACTACAATGAGCAGTTCTTC. This gives the protein CASQAGANYNEQFF.

The V gene is TRBV28, the J gene TRBJ2-2; D is perhaps TRBD2 (6 bases). With 3 bases removed from V and 2 bases from J, the gap between germline ends came to 19 bases. The CDR3 loop spans 18 amino acids. Per germline, CDR1 MDHEN and CDR2 SYDVKM. The DNA of the CDR3 is TGTGCCAGCAGTTTGCGAAGGGACTCTGGGACTAACACCGGGGAGCTGTTTTTT. Encoded protein: CASSLRRDSGTNTGELFF.

The chain joins TRBV10-3 to TRBJ2-1; possible D gene TRBD2, 5 bases. CDR1 is ENHRY and CDR2 is SYGVKD in the germline V gene. This CDR3 region has 11 residues. V lost 8 bases and J lost 13, with 15 bases in between. DNA for the CDR3: TGTGCCATCGTCGTGGCGGGTATCCAGTTCTTC. Its protein product is CAIVVAGIQFF.

The chain recombines TRBV9 with TRBJ2-7; 8 nucleotides agree with TRBD1. The ends lost 0 bases at V and 3 bases at J; junction bases unmatched: 8. The germline V gene has CDR1 SGDLS and CDR2 YYNGEE. The CDR3 extends over 16 amino acids. This CDR3 is CASSVGRTGNHYEQYF. The CDR3 nucleotides are TGTGCCAGCAGCGTAGGACGGACAGGGAATCACTACGAGCAGTACTTC.

The CDR3 here is CASSHDNSGEKLFF. CDR3 DNA: TGTGCCAGCAGCCACGATAACTCGGGGGAAAAACTGTTTTTT. This sequence joins TRBV6-1 and TRBJ1-4; D remains unclear. V was pared by 6 bases and J by 8 bases, with 16 bases between. This CDR3 spans 14 amino acids. Germline values: CDR1 MNHNS, CDR2 SASEGT.

This chain connects TRBV9 to TRBJ2-2; D not certain. Germline CDR1 reads SGDLS; CDR2 reads YYNGEE. CDR3 length: 15 amino acids. Trimming took 4 bases from V and 4 from J, leaving 14 bases between them. CDR3 DNA: TGTGCCAGCAGCCTGCGCCAAGTTGGCACCGGGGAGCTGTTTTTT. It specifies CASSLRQVGTGELFF. The complete variable domain, with remaining parts taken from reference TRBV9 and TRBJ2-2, reads DSGVTQTPKHLITATGQRVTLRCSPRSGDLSVYWYQQSLDQGLQFLIQYYNGEERAKGNILERFSAQQFPDLHSELNLSSLELGDSALYFCASSLRQVGTGELFFGEGSRLTVL.

With respect to this clone: Different DNA sequences within this sample yield the same CDR3. J is TRBJ2-1 and V is TRBV4-2; 8 bases match TRBD2. After removal of 2 bases from V and 0 bases from J, the junction contained 6 bases not matched to a gene. The CDR3 is made up of 17 amino acids. CDR1 and CDR2 from the germline V gene are LGHNA and YNFKEQ. CDR3 residues: CASSQPHGGVSYNEQFF. CDR3 nucleotide sequence: TGTGCCAGCAGCCAACCTCACGGGGGGGTCTCCTACAATGAGCAGTTCTTC.

Worth noting for this clone: This sample includes further DNA sequences coding for the same CDR3. The chain carries TRBV10-2 and TRBJ2-7; 8 bases fit TRBD1. This CDR3 comprises 13 residues. With V trimmed by 5 bases and J by 3 bases, 3 bases remained unmatched. CDR1 and CDR2 from the germline V gene are WSHSY and SAAADI. This chain's CDR3 is CASSTGGSYEQYF. DNA for the CDR3: TGCGCCAGCAGTACAGGGGGGAGCTACGAGCAGTACTTC.

This clone has a single count. This chain uses TRBV28 with TRBJ2-1, with 11 bases matching TRBD2. Per the germline V gene, CDR1 is MDHEN and CDR2 is SYDVKM. Trimming removed 2 bases from V and 8 bases from J; junction bases left unmatched: 5. There are 15 residues in the CDR3. The CDR3 loop is CASSLTSGSVDEQFF. The CDR3 bases are TGTGCCAGCAGTTTAACTAGCGGGAGCGTCGATGAGCAGTTCTTC.

Concerning this clone: A read error may be the cause here, since a much bigger clone is one base away. Other DNA sequences in this specimen translate into the identical CDR3. The CDR3, as DNA: TGTGCCTGGAGTGGTGTCGGGGGGACAGTCTATGGCTACACCTTC. It yields the protein CAWSGVGGTVYGYTF. The V and J genes are TRBV30 and TRBJ1-2; 7 nucleotides line up with TRBD1. Germline V gene lookup returns CDR1 GTSNPN and CDR2 SVGIG (reference sequence). The ends lost 1 base at V and 4 bases at J; junction bases unmatched: 9. The CDR3 has 15 amino acids.

In nucleotides, the CDR3 is TGTGCCAGCAGTTTGACAGGGGCCGGGGCAACTAATGAAAAACTGTTTTTT. Residues: CASSLTGAGATNEKLFF. V is TRBV28 and J is TRBJ1-4, with 8 positions matching TRBD1. The J segment lost 0 bases and the V segment lost 3 bases, leaving 6 bases of the junction unmatched. The CDR3 extends over 17 amino acids. In germline, CDR1 is MDHEN, CDR2 SYDVKM.

The sample holds one count of this clone. The rearrangement uses TRBV27 and TRBJ2-1; 11 bases are a match to TRBD1. The V gene's germline CDR1 is MNHEY and CDR2 SMNVEV (reference sequence). The CDR3 covers 18 residues. V lost 6 bases, J lost 5 bases, and 15 bases stayed unmatched. The CDR3, as DNA: TGTGCCAGCAGCAGACGATTCCACCCGGGACAGGGGGACAATGAGCAGTTCTTC. This sequence encodes CASSRRFHPGQGDNEQFF.

V is TRBV5-4 and J is TRBJ2-7; weak D call: TRBD1 (6 bases). CDR3 length equals 14 residues. The V end lost 1 base, the J end lost 2 bases, and 10 bases lay between the germline ends. Germline V gene data show CDR1 as SGHNT and CDR2 as YYREEE (reference sequence). CDR3 loop: CASSLNRAPYEQYF. The DNA of the CDR3 is TGTGCCAGCAGCTTGAACAGGGCCCCCTACGAGCAGTACTTC.

As regards this clone: The same CDR3 can be traced to other DNA sequences in this sample. The chain combines TRBV19 with TRBJ2-7, with D maybe TRBD2 (6 bases). In germline, CDR1 is LNHDA, CDR2 SQIVND (reference sequence). V was shortened by 1 base and J by 0 bases, with 10 bases between the two germline ends. The CDR3 is made up of 15 amino acids. CDR3: CASSIGGTYSYEQYF. The CDR3 DNA is TGTGCCAGTAGTATAGGCGGGACCTACTCCTACGAGCAGTACTTC.

The chain recombines TRBV30 with TRBJ2-7; D remains ambiguous. The CDR3 sequence is 13 residues long. Germline V lookup: CDR1 GTSNPN, CDR2 SVGIG (reference sequence). V was trimmed by 0 bases and J by 4 bases, leaving 10 bases between them. The CDR3 loop reads CAWSVGLPYEQYF. CDR3 nucleotide sequence: TGTGCCTGGAGTGTAGGGCTTCCTTACGAGCAGTACTTC.

This chain joins TRBV30 and TRBJ1-1, with a weak D call TRBD1 (5 bases). The V gene lost 3 bases and the J gene lost 1 base, with 9 bases spanning the gap. Germline V gene sequence: CDR1 GTSNPN, CDR2 SVGIG (reference sequence). The CDR3 is made up of 13 amino acids. The CDR3, as DNA: TGTGCCTGGAGCAAGGGGTCGAACACTGAAGCTTTCTTT. Residues: CAWSKGSNTEAFF.

This chain links TRBV5-1 with TRBJ1-2; D might be TRBD1 (5 bases). There are 12 residues in the CDR3. The germline CDR1 and CDR2 sequences are SGHRS and YFSETQ. V gave up 6 bases and J gave up 8 bases, with 14 bases separating them. The CDR3 reads CASTGRGGGYTF. Here the CDR3 DNA reads TGCGCCAGCACGGGACGGGGCGGGGGCTACACCTTC.